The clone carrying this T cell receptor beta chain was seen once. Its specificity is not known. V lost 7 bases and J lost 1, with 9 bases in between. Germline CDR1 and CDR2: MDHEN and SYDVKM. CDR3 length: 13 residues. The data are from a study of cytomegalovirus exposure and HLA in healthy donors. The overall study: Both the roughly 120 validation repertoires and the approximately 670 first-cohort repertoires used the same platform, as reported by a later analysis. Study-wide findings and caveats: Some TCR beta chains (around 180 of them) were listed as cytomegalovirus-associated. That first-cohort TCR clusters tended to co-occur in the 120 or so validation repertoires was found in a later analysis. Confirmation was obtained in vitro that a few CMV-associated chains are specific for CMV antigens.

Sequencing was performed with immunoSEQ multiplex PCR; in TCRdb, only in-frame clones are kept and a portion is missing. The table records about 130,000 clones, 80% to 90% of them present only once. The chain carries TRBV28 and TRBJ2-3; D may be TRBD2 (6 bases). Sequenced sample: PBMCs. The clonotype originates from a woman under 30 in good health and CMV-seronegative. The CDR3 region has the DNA TGTGCCAGCACCACGGGGGGCACAGATACGCAGTATTTT. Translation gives CASTTGGTDTQYF. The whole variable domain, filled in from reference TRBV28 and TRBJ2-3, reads DVKVTQSSRYLVKRTGEKVFLECVQDMDHENMFWYRQDPGLGLRLIYFSYDVKMKEKGDIPEGYSVSREKKERFSLILESASTNQTSMYLCASTTGGTDTQYFGPGTRLTVL.